One sample yielded the 20 T cell receptor beta chains listed below, sequenced in a study of CD8 T cells in ankylosing spondylitis. Antigen specificity for these receptors is unknown. A single record per CDR3 protein comes from TCRdb applying MiXCR to the 5' RACE reads. The sample carries 390,000 or so distinct CDR3 sequences, around 22% recorded once. Study-wide results and limits: A motif in TCR beta, a set of several highly homologous variants, appeared characteristic of ankylosing spondylitis blood.

Sample: blood, either unsorted or a sorted T cell fraction (not recorded which). These receptors all stem from a male donor with ankylosing spondylitis.

This clonotype was counted ten times or more. The chain is built from TRBV25-1 and TRBJ1-5; D not certain. There are 13 residues in the CDR3. Between the trimmed V and J ends, which lost 3 bases and 7 bases, there was a span of 10 bases. CDR1 MGHDK and CDR2 SYGVNS come from the germline V gene. CDR3 sequence (DNA): TGTGCCAGCAGTGACAGGCTTGGACAGCCCCAGCATTTT. Its protein is CASSDRLGQPQHF.

There are many counts of this clonotype. The V and J genes are TRBV4-1 and TRBJ2-1; 12 nucleotides agree with TRBD2. The junction had 11 bases not matched to a gene; V was cut back by 4 bases and J by 7 bases. In germline, CDR1 is MGHRA, CDR2 YSYEKL. The CDR3 has 17 residues. The CDR3: CASSLTQTSGRGNEQFF. The CDR3 region has the DNA TGCGCCAGCAGCCTAACACAGACTAGCGGGAGAGGTAATGAGCAGTTCTTC.

The chain has TRBV4-3 and TRBJ2-1; no definite D call. CDR3 length: 10 residues. Trimming took off 7 bases at V and 5 bases at J, with 3 bases between the two ends. The germline gives CDR1 LGHNA, CDR2 YSLEER. The CDR3 protein is CASTHNEQFF. Written as DNA, the CDR3 is TGCGCCAGCACCCACAATGAGCAGTTCTTC.

This clonotype has a handful of counts. The gene calls are TRBV7-9 and TRBJ1-4; possibly TRBD1 for D (6 bases). The CDR3 sequence is 15 residues long. Germline lookup yields CDR1 SEHNR and CDR2 FQNEAQ (reference sequence). The V gene lost 3 bases and the J gene lost 6 bases, with 14 bases spanning the gap. The chain's CDR3 is CASSLSGVIDEKLFF. DNA of the CDR3: TGTGCCAGCAGCTTGTCAGGGGTGATAGATGAAAAACTGTTTTTT.

The J gene is TRBJ2-7, the V gene TRBV6-5; a weak D match, TRBD2 (6 bases). V shed 6 bases and J shed 6 bases, with 18 bases lying between them. Germline V lookup: CDR1 MNHEY, CDR2 SVGAGI. The CDR3 loop spans 14 amino acids. CDR3 amino acids: CASSYLSRESEQYF. DNA of the CDR3: TGTGCCAGCAGCTACCTTTCTCGGGAGTCCGAGCAGTACTTC.

This clonotype was seen more than once but under ten times. The chain recombines TRBV29-1 with TRBJ1-1, with TRBD1 matching 7 bases. Germline CDR1 is SQVTM and CDR2 is ANQGSEA. This CDR3 has 13 residues. The junction had 8 bases not matched to a gene; V was cut back by 7 bases and J by 3 bases. CDR3 loop: CSGSGGLDTEAFF. The CDR3 DNA is TGCAGCGGATCAGGGGGGTTGGACACTGAAGCTTTCTTT.

The table lists this clonotype with a few counts. The rearrangement uses TRBV10-3 and TRBJ1-2; D not resolved. Trimming pared 6 bases from V and 0 bases from J, leaving 11 bases between. This CDR3 has 14 residues. The germline V gene has CDR1 ENHRY and CDR2 SYGVKD. CDR3 loop: CAISETRANYGYTF. The CDR3 region has the DNA TGTGCCATCAGCGAAACAAGAGCTAACTATGGCTACACCTTC.

J is TRBJ2-2 and V is TRBV2; 8 nucleotides agree with TRBD1. Germline V gives CDR1 SNHLY, CDR2 FYNNEI. The V gene end was trimmed by 3 bases and the J gene end by 6 bases; junction bases not matched to a gene: 0. The CDR3 is 13 residues long. The DNA for the CDR3 is TGTGCCAGCAGTGAGACAGGGGCCGGGGAGCTGTTTTTT. It yields the protein CASSETGAGELFF.

The genes are TRBV12-3 or TRBV12-4 and TRBJ2-7, with 8 nucleotides matching TRBD1. V shed 5 bases, J shed 9 bases, and the junction held 18 bases outside the gene matches. The CDR3 is made up of 16 amino acids. CDR3: CASSVRGQGGVYGQYF. The CDR3, as DNA: TGTGCCAGCAGTGTCCGCGGACAGGGTGGGGTTTATGGGCAGTACTTC.

This clonotype showed up just a few times. The rearrangement links TRBV5-1 to TRBJ2-1; 8 bases are a match to TRBD2. This CDR3 comprises 15 residues. Germline V gene sequence: CDR1 SGHRS, CDR2 YFSETQ. The junction had 4 bases not matched to a gene; V was cut back by 0 bases and J by 5 bases. The CDR3 here is CASSLVAGGNNEQFF. For the CDR3, the DNA is TGCGCCAGCAGCTTGGTTGCGGGAGGTAACAATGAGCAGTTCTTC.

The table lists this clonotype with a count of one. The rearrangement links TRBV5-4 to TRBJ2-7, with D possibly TRBD1 on 6 matching bases. The germline V gene has CDR1 SGHNT and CDR2 YYREEE (reference sequence). The CDR3 consists of 15 residues. Trimming cost V 4 bases and J 1 base, with 15 bases left between them. DNA of the CDR3: TGTGCCAGCAGCCACGACCCAGGGGAATCCTACGAGCAGTACTTC. Amino acid sequence: CASSHDPGESYEQYF.

This clonotype was observed a few times. V and J are TRBV5-1 and TRBJ1-2, with D hard to call. There are 15 residues in the CDR3. Trimming pared 0 bases from V and 7 bases from J, leaving 16 bases between. Germline-derived CDR1 and CDR2 are SGHRS and YFSETQ. Written as DNA, the CDR3 is TGCGCCAGCAGCTTGGCCGTAGCTGGAGCGACTGGCTACACCTTC. Translation gives CASSLAVAGATGYTF. Based on the CDR3 plus reference TRBV5-1 and TRBJ1-2, the full variable domain is KAGVTQTPRYLIKTRGQQVTLSCSPISGHRSVSWYQQTPGQGLQFLFEYFSETQRNKGNFPGRFSGRQFSNSRSEMNVSTLELGDSALYLCASSLAVAGATGYTFGSGTRLTVV.

V is TRBV11-2 and J is TRBJ1-1; 10 bases match TRBD1. The V segment lost 2 bases and the J segment 6 bases; nucleotides outside the gene matches: 6. Germline V CDR1 and CDR2: SGHAT, FQNNGV. The CDR3 is made up of 15 amino acids. The CDR3 bases are TGTGCCAGCAGCTTAATTCGGGGACAGGGGTCTGAAGCTTTCTTT. As protein: CASSLIRGQGSEAFF.

The V and J genes are TRBV20-1 and TRBJ2-7; 10 positions agree with TRBD2. Germline-derived CDR1 and CDR2 are DFQATT and SNEGSKA (reference sequence). The CDR3 consists of 15 residues. V lost 5 bases, J lost 5 bases, and 12 bases stayed unmatched. CDR3 nucleotide sequence: TGCAGTGCTGGTGGTCTAGCGGGAGCCAATGACGAGCAGTACTTC. Amino acid sequence: CSAGGLAGANDEQYF.

V gene TRBV5-1 combines with J gene TRBJ2-2; 9 bases map to TRBD2. V trimming: 3 bases; J trimming: 1 base; junction bases outside the gene matches: 4. The CDR3 runs to 16 residues. Germline V CDR1 and CDR2: SGHRS, YFSETQ. The CDR3 protein is CASSYMTSGNTGELFF. CDR3 sequence (DNA): TGCGCCAGCAGCTATATGACTAGCGGGAACACCGGGGAGCTGTTTTTT.

The chain carries TRBV6-1 and TRBJ2-7; 8 bases align to TRBD2. CDR3 length: 14 amino acids. V was clipped by 3 bases and J by 8 bases; unmatched bases: 9. Germline values: CDR1 MNHNS, CDR2 SASEGT. The CDR3 sequence: CASSEEREIVKQYF. As DNA, the CDR3 is TGTGCCAGCAGTGAGGAGCGGGAGATAGTCAAGCAGTACTTC.

The table lists this clonotype with a few counts. The chain has TRBV12-3 or TRBV12-4 and TRBJ1-5; 9 nucleotides agree with TRBD1. The V gene end was trimmed by 6 bases and the J gene end by 5 bases; junction bases not matched to a gene: 5. This CDR3 contains 14 residues. CDR3 loop: CASSKTGGYQPQHF. CDR3 in DNA: TGTGCCAGCAGCAAGACAGGGGGTTATCAGCCCCAGCATTTT.

This chain joins TRBV19 and TRBJ2-7, with D uncertain. In germline, CDR1 is LNHDA, CDR2 SQIVND (reference sequence). Trimming cost V 4 bases and J 6 bases, with 13 bases left between them. This CDR3 has 13 amino acids. CDR3 coding DNA: TGTGCCAGTAGTAGCGGATCCCCCGGCGAGCAGTACTTC. Its protein is CASSSGSPGEQYF.

This clonotype was seen a handful of times. CDR3 DNA sequence: TGCGCCAGCAGCTTGGCTGGCTCGGCCTCCTACAATGAGCAGTTCTTC. This gives the protein CASSLAGSASYNEQFF. The chain uses TRBV5-1 and TRBJ2-1; D is unclear. Trimming stripped 0 bases from V and 0 bases from J, with 10 bases between. The germline V gene has CDR1 SGHRS and CDR2 YFSETQ. The CDR3 loop spans 16 amino acids.

The J gene is TRBJ2-3, the V gene TRBV30, with 8 bases that match TRBD2. The CDR3 has 13 residues. Germline V gene lookup returns CDR1 GTSNPN and CDR2 SVGIG (reference sequence). J lost 5 bases, V lost 5 bases, and 6 bases had no gene match. DNA of the CDR3: TGTGCCTGGGGCGGGGGGACTAAAGATACGCAGTATTTT. Translating gives CAWGGGTKDTQYF.